One sample yielded the 20 T cell receptor beta chains listed below, sequenced in a study of T cells in Graves' hyperthyroidism and ophthalmopathy. Researchers amplified the TCR beta CDR3 regions from RNA transcripts. When the TCR CDR3 underwent first-round RT-PCR, the HTBI primer set was used. In TCRdb, the multiplex PCR reads were re-called with MiXCR into one record per CDR3 protein. The sample includes about 300,000 distinct CDR3 sequences, approximately 18% seen only once; the top ten take roughly 39%. The sample was blood. All receptors come from a man aged 50 to 60 with Graves' ophthalmopathy.

This clonotype was seen repeatedly, ten times or more. This chain links TRBV7-8 with TRBJ2-1, with D possibly being TRBD1 or TRBD2 (5 bases each). Between the trimmed V and J ends, which lost 5 bases and 5 bases, there was a span of 16 bases. CDR1 and CDR2 from the germline V gene are SGHVS and FQNEAQ. The CDR3 is made up of 15 amino acids. The CDR3 is CASSPHGTRHNEQFF. The CDR3 DNA sequence: TGTGCCAGCAGCCCCCACGGGACCCGACACAATGAGCAGTTCTTC.

This clonotype was seen many times. The DNA of the CDR3 is TGTGCCACCAGTGATCCTGAGGGCGGGGTGGAGACCCAGTACTTC. Amino acids: CATSDPEGGVETQYF. The J gene is TRBJ2-5, the V gene TRBV24-1; a weak D match, TRBD2 (6 bases). V lost 3 bases, J lost 5 bases, and 15 bases lay in between. The CDR3 sequence is 15 residues long. CDR1 is KGHDR and CDR2 is SFDVKD in the germline V gene.

This chain links TRBV28 with TRBJ1-4, with TRBD1 identical over 7 bases. After removal of 5 bases from V and 3 bases from J, the junction contained 6 bases not matched to a gene. The CDR3 is 15 residues long. The germline CDR1 and CDR2 sequences are MDHEN and SYDVKM. CDR3 region: CASSTQGEANEKLFF. The CDR3 DNA sequence: TGTGCCAGCAGTACCCAGGGGGAGGCTAATGAAAAACTGTTTTTT.

This clonotype was seen many times. The chain's CDR3 is CASSFSGRSTDTQYF. The CDR3 bases are TGTGCCAGCAGCTTCAGCGGGAGGAGCACAGATACGCAGTATTTT. This chain connects TRBV7-9 to TRBJ2-3, with TRBD2 identical over 9 bases. Germline CDR1 SEHNR, CDR2 FQNEAQ (reference sequence). The J segment lost 0 bases and the V segment lost 3 bases, leaving 1 base of the junction unmatched. The CDR3 contains 15 residues. Supplemented by reference TRBV7-9 and TRBJ2-3, the full variable domain reads DTGVSQNPRHKITKRGQNVTFRCDPISEHNRLYWYRQTLGQGPEFLTYFQNEAQLEKSRLLSDRFSAERPKGSFSTLEIQRTEQGDSAMYLCASSFSGRSTDTQYFGPGTRLTVL.

The V call is TRBV2, the J call TRBJ2-3; D is perhaps TRBD1 or TRBD2 (5 bases each). Trimming left V 4 bases short and J 3 bases short, with 17 bases between. Germline V gives CDR1 SNHLY, CDR2 FYNNEI. This CDR3 comprises 16 residues. The CDR3, as DNA: TGTGCCAGCAGTGTGGGGAGAGGGGAATCGACAGATACGCAGTATTTT. Translated: CASSVGRGESTDTQYF.

This clonotype has a handful of counts. This chain joins TRBV6-1 and TRBJ2-3; unclear D gene. This CDR3 region has 13 residues. V gave up 6 bases and J gave up 2 bases, with 9 bases separating them. In germline, CDR1 is MNHNS, CDR2 SASEGT. The CDR3 sequence: CASSDGLTDTQYF. CDR3 in DNA: TGTGCCAGCAGCGACGGCCTCACAGATACGCAGTATTTT.

The V gene is TRBV12-3 or TRBV12-4, the J gene TRBJ2-2; TRBD2 might be the D (6 bases). Trimming cost V 6 bases and J 1 base, with 21 bases left between them. The CDR3 totals 18 residues. Written as DNA, the CDR3 is TGTGCCAGCAGCTCCCCCGGGACTTTCTTTCTGAACACCGGGGAGCTGTTTTTT. Amino acid sequence: CASSSPGTFFLNTGELFF.

This clonotype was recorded many times. This chain links TRBV7-9 with TRBJ2-7; weak D call: TRBD2 (7 bases). Per germline, CDR1 SEHNR and CDR2 FQNEAQ (reference sequence). This CDR3 comprises 15 residues. V lost 4 bases to trimming and J lost 3 bases, with 16 bases between them. CDR3 region: CASSSRGASNYEQYF. The CDR3 DNA sequence: TGTGCCAGCAGCTCCCGGGGGGCTAGTAACTACGAGCAGTACTTC.

This clonotype was recorded only once. Since a much larger clone is just one base distant, this may be a read error. This chain joins TRBV5-1 and TRBJ2-3, with 12 bases lining up with TRBD2. The ends lost 5 bases at V and 3 bases at J; junction bases unmatched: 4. CDR3 size: 15 residues. Germline V CDR1 and CDR2: SGHRS, YFSETQ. The CDR3 reads CASRLAGGVTDTQYF. The DNA for the CDR3 is TGCGCCAGCAGGCTAGCGGGAGGGGTGACAGATACGCAGTATTTT.

A single count supports this clonotype. The chain employs TRBV4-1 and TRBJ1-6; D uncertain. Trimming removed 1 base from V and 9 bases from J, with 7 bases in between. Germline CDR1 MGHRA, CDR2 YSYEKL. CDR3 length equals 13 residues. CDR3 in DNA: TGCGCCAGCAGCCAAGTGTCCGGTTCACCCCTCCACTTT. Amino acids: CASSQVSGSPLHF.

This clonotype was observed many times. This sequence joins TRBV6-2 or TRBV6-3 and TRBJ2-7; 7 bases line up with TRBD2. CDR1 is MNHEY and CDR2 is SVGEGT in the germline V gene. The CDR3 has 15 residues. With 0 bases clipped from V and 4 bases from J, the junction kept 6 bases outside the gene matches. This CDR3 is CASSYSTAGRYEQYF. Here the CDR3 DNA reads TGTGCCAGCAGTTACTCGACAGCGGGACGGTACGAGCAGTACTTC.

The chain links TRBV27 to TRBJ2-7, with 7 bases aligning to TRBD2. The trim removed 7 bases at V and 7 bases at J, leaving 13 bases unmatched. This CDR3 comprises 14 residues. Germline CDR1 is MNHEY and CDR2 is SMNVEV (reference sequence). In DNA form, the CDR3 reads TGTGCCAGCATACGGGGGGACGGCCTTGGGGAGCAGTACTTC. Protein: CASIRGDGLGEQYF.

This clonotype was seen more than once but under ten times. The V call is TRBV9, the J call TRBJ2-5; 14 bases line up with TRBD2. Looked up from germline, CDR1 is SGDLS and CDR2 is YYNGEE. CDR3 length: 15 residues. V was pared by 6 bases and J by 7 bases, with 8 bases of the junction left unmatched. CDR3 loop: CASTGTSGSLGTQYF. CDR3 coding DNA: TGTGCCAGCACGGGGACTAGCGGGAGTCTTGGGACCCAGTACTTC.

This clonotype was detected ten times or more. The chain couples TRBV5-5 to TRBJ2-1, with D unresolved. In germline, CDR1 is SGHKS, CDR2 YYEKEE (reference sequence). This CDR3 spans 15 amino acids. The V end was cut by 0 bases, the J end by 0 bases, with 7 bases between. The chain's CDR3 is CASSLGAGSYNEQFF. The DNA of the CDR3 is TGTGCCAGCAGCTTGGGGGCTGGCTCCTACAATGAGCAGTTCTTC. Based on the CDR3 plus reference TRBV5-5 and TRBJ2-1, the full variable domain is DAGVTQSPTHLIKTRGQQVTLRCSPISGHKSVSWYQQVLGQGPQFIFQYYEKEERGRGNFPDRFSARQFPNYSSELNVNALLLGDSALYLCASSLGAGSYNEQFFGPGTRLTVL.

This clonotype was counted between two and nine times. The V gene is TRBV28, the J gene TRBJ2-7; D is perhaps TRBD1 (5 bases). This CDR3 has 13 amino acids. Germline V CDR1 and CDR2: MDHEN, SYDVKM. Trimming left V 1 base short and J 5 bases short, with 9 bases between. CDR3 nucleotides: TGTGCCAGCAGTTTATCTTCGACAGACGAGCAGTACTTC. Its protein product is CASSLSSTDEQYF. Combining the CDR3 with reference TRBV28 and TRBJ2-7 gives the whole variable domain DVKVTQSSRYLVKRTGEKVFLECVQDMDHENMFWYRQDPGLGLRLIYFSYDVKMKEKGDIPEGYSVSREKKERFSLILESASTNQTSMYLCASSLSSTDEQYFGPGTRLTVT.

This clonotype was seen only a few times. V usage is TRBV2 and J usage is TRBJ2-7, with unresolved D. This CDR3 comprises 13 residues. V dropped 4 bases and J dropped 4 bases, with 11 bases sitting between them. The germline gives CDR1 SNHLY, CDR2 FYNNEI. The CDR3 reads CASSVNWGYEQYF. The CDR3 DNA is TGTGCCAGCAGTGTTAATTGGGGTTACGAGCAGTACTTC.

This clonotype was seen ten or more times. The rearrangement joins TRBV7-9 to TRBJ1-1; D gene unclear. V was pared by 1 base and J by 5 bases, with 8 bases between. The CDR3 extends over 13 amino acids. Per germline, CDR1 SEHNR and CDR2 FQNEAQ (reference sequence). CDR3 region: CASSLVKDTEAFF. Here the CDR3 DNA reads TGTGCCAGCAGCTTAGTCAAGGATACTGAAGCTTTCTTT.

This clonotype showed up just a few times. This chain uses TRBV18 with TRBJ1-2, with D possibly matching TRBD1 (5 bases). The V end was cut by 1 base, the J end by 4 bases, with 16 bases between. The CDR3 totals 16 residues. Germline CDR1 is KGHSH and CDR2 is LQKENI. CDR3 amino acids: CASSPLGEAHSYGYTF. CDR3 bases: TGTGCCAGCTCACCACTGGGGGAGGCGCACTCCTATGGCTACACCTTC.

This clonotype has a handful of counts. The V gene is TRBV2, the J gene TRBJ1-2; TRBD1 might be the D (6 bases). The CDR3 covers 13 residues. CDR1 is SNHLY and CDR2 is FYNNEI in the germline V gene. V shed 7 bases and J shed 6 bases, with 15 bases lying between them. CDR3 in amino acids: CASNDRLNDGYTF. The CDR3 region has the DNA TGTGCCAGCAACGACAGGTTGAACGATGGCTACACCTTC.

V and J are TRBV7-9 and TRBJ2-7; the D gene is possibly TRBD1 (6 bases). The V gene lost 1 base and the J gene lost 5 bases, with 12 bases spanning the gap. The germline CDR1 and CDR2 sequences are SEHNR and FQNEAQ (reference sequence). The length of the CDR3 is 14 residues. CDR3 loop: CASSLEGRGDEQYF. The DNA for the CDR3 is TGTGCCAGCAGCTTAGAAGGCAGGGGAGACGAGCAGTACTTC.